Here is one TCR beta chain with its context. These data are taken from a study of neoadjuvant anti-PD-1 for oral cavity cancer. Study-level background: Around day 43, patients without progression received a fourth nivolumab dose before surgery.

Profiling relied on immunoSEQ multiplex PCR, and the TCRdb table lists in-frame clones only, not all of them. The sample yields 72,000 or so clones, around four fifths seen once. Germline V gene data show CDR1 as SGDLS and CDR2 as YYNGEE. The CDR3 sequence is 15 residues long. V dropped 4 bases and J dropped 3; count of bases not matched to a gene: 4. Analysis of PBMCs was direct, with no culture step. The source was PBMCs, collected before nivolumab (anti-PD-1) treatment. The genes are TRBV9 and TRBJ2-1; TRBD2 matches 10 bases. The sequence derives from a person between 40 and 85 years old with oral cavity squamous cell carcinoma. The CDR3 nucleotides are TGTGCCAGCAGCCAACTAGCGGGACACTACAATGAGCAGTTCTTC. As protein: CASSQLAGHYNEQFF.